Listed here are 13 T cell receptor beta chains from one sample, sequenced in a study of T cell clonotyping in hematopoietic cell transplantation. Profiled with immunoSEQ multiplex PCR; TCRdb holds only in-frame clones, not every one. The repertoire holds about 29,000 clones, around 80% seen once, with under 7% in the top ten. Time point reported: recipient sample about 28 days before transplant, after cytoreduction. Sequenced material: peripheral blood mononuclear cells, taken before stem cell transplant. These receptors were collected from a woman under 40 with chronic myeloid leukemia. Some clones in this sample may be carry-over from other donors' samples.

The chain is built from TRBV5-1 and TRBJ1-1, with TRBD1 as a possible D gene (5 bases). V shed 4 bases and J shed 5 bases, with 18 bases lying between them. This CDR3 comprises 15 residues. Germline V CDR1 and CDR2: SGHRS, YFSETQ. CDR3 region: CASSPGPIGGTEAFF. CDR3 in DNA: TGCGCCAGCAGCCCAGGGCCTATCGGGGGTACTGAAGCTTTCTTT.

Only a few counts were recorded for this clone. The genes are TRBV9 and TRBJ2-3; D is undetermined. The CDR3 spans 16 residues. Germline CDR1 is SGDLS and CDR2 is YYNGEE. Trimming took off 2 bases at V and 4 bases at J, with 17 bases between the two ends. CDR3 sequence: CASSVAGGHRADTQYF. The CDR3 DNA reads as TGTGCCAGCAGCGTGGCTGGTGGCCATAGGGCAGATACGCAGTATTTT.

This clone came up a few times. J is TRBJ1-2 and V is TRBV25-1; D is unclear. This CDR3 region has 14 residues. Between the trimmed V and J ends, which lost 1 base and 1 base, there was a span of 7 bases. Looked up from germline, CDR1 is MGHDK and CDR2 is SYGVNS. The CDR3 is CASSEFGSNYGYTF. CDR3 DNA sequence: TGTGCCAGCAGTGAATTTGGCAGTAACTATGGCTACACCTTC.

The rearrangement joins TRBV29-1 to TRBJ1-1; D remains ambiguous. V dropped 3 bases and J dropped 2 bases, with 19 bases sitting between them. Germline V CDR1 and CDR2: SQVTM, ANQGSEA. The CDR3 has 16 amino acids. CDR3 amino acids: CSVDLVRSGSNTEAFF. CDR3 nucleotides: TGCAGCGTTGATCTTGTCAGATCCGGCTCTAACACTGAAGCTTTCTTT.

This clone was seen only once. A junction end diverges from the germline sequence, so it may reflect a read error. This chain joins TRBV7-7 and TRBJ2-3; 14 nucleotides align to TRBD2. Germline V CDR1 and CDR2: SSHAT, FNYEAQ (reference sequence). CDR3 length: 15 residues. CDR3: CASSSGLAGVDTQYF. CDR3 nucleotide sequence: TGTGCTAGCAGCTCGGGACTAGCGGGGGTGGATACGCAGTATTTT.

This sequence joins TRBV4-2 and TRBJ1-1, with D possibly matching TRBD1 (5 bases). Germline CDR1 is LGHNA and CDR2 is YNFKEQ. V shed 0 bases and J shed 10 bases, with 15 bases lying between them. This CDR3 contains 14 residues. The CDR3 DNA sequence: TGTGCCAGCAGCCAAGAGAGTGTCAGGACAACAGCTTTCTTT. It translates to CASSQESVRTTAFF.

The V and J genes are TRBV6-6 and TRBJ2-3; no reliable D call. Germline values: CDR1 MNHNY, CDR2 SVGAGI (reference sequence). There are 14 residues in the CDR3. Trimming removed 8 bases from V and 0 bases from J, with 12 bases in between. The CDR3 spells CASQLGASTDTQYF. CDR3 DNA: TGTGCCAGCCAACTTGGAGCTAGCACAGATACGCAGTATTTT.

In its sample, this clone was seen once. The rearrangement uses TRBV5-1 and TRBJ2-3; D unclear. Trimming removed 4 bases from V and 4 bases from J, with 7 bases in between. The germline V gene has CDR1 SGHRS and CDR2 YFSETQ. CDR3 length equals 12 residues. CDR3 protein: CASSQPADTQYF. The CDR3 DNA sequence: TGCGCCAGCAGCCAGCCCGCAGATACGCAGTATTTT.

This clone was recorded a few times. V usage is TRBV19 and J usage is TRBJ2-2, with a weak D call TRBD2 (6 bases). This CDR3 is built from 13 residues. Germline V gene sequence: CDR1 LNHDA, CDR2 SQIVND (reference sequence). Trimming shortened V by 5 bases and J by 5 bases, and 9 bases separated the two germline ends. The CDR3 spells CASSWGVTGELFF. For the CDR3, the DNA is TGTGCCAGTAGTTGGGGGGTAACCGGGGAGCTGTTTTTT. The full variable domain, rest sourced from reference TRBV19 and TRBJ2-2, is DGGITQSPKYLFRKEGQNVTLSCEQNLNHDAMYWYRQDPGQGLRLIYYSQIVNDFQKGDIAEGYSVSREKKESFPLTVTSAQKNPTAFYLCASSWGVTGELFFGEGSRLTVL.

This chain links TRBV4-1 with TRBJ1-2; no firm D call. Per the germline V gene, CDR1 is MGHRA and CDR2 is YSYEKL. Trimming removed 4 bases at V and 4 bases at J, with 19 bases between. The CDR3 totals 16 residues. This chain's CDR3 is CASSPAGVLPLYGYTF. For the CDR3, the DNA is TGCGCCAGCAGCCCCGCGGGTGTACTACCGCTCTATGGCTACACCTTC.

The chain combines TRBV4-3 with TRBJ1-2; 10 bases are shared with TRBD1. The CDR3 covers 17 residues. Trimming removed 4 bases from V and 1 base from J; junction bases left unmatched: 9. Germline-derived CDR1 and CDR2 are LGHNA and YSLEER. CDR3 residues: CASSPSRDRGSNYGYTF. DNA of the CDR3: TGCGCCAGCAGCCCGTCCCGGGACAGGGGTAGTAACTATGGCTACACCTTC.

The chain has TRBV19 and TRBJ1-5, with no clear D. CDR1 is LNHDA, CDR2 SQIVND, per germline (reference sequence). This CDR3 contains 14 residues. Trimming took 3 bases from V and 0 from J, leaving 6 bases between them. The DNA of the CDR3 is TGTGCCAGTAGTATGTGGGATAGCAATCAGCCCCAGCATTTT. This codes for CASSMWDSNQPQHF.

The chain recombines TRBV19 with TRBJ1-1; the D gene is possibly TRBD1 (5 bases). This CDR3 comprises 14 residues. V lost 7 bases and J lost 0, with 12 bases in between. Germline V CDR1 and CDR2: LNHDA, SQIVND (reference sequence). This chain's CDR3 is CASIRGDLNTEAFF. The CDR3 DNA is TGTGCCAGTATAAGGGGTGACCTGAACACTGAAGCTTTCTTT.